These T cell receptor beta chains were read from a single sample in a study of OX40 agonist ivuxolimab in advanced cancers. The data were produced by immunoSEQ multiplex PCR, yet TCRdb's version contains in-frame clones alone and is incomplete. Of 14,000 or so clones listed, 50% to 75% were seen once; the top ten hold around 8.4%. This material consisted of CD4+ or CD8+ T cells sorted from blood, taken in a trial of the OX40 agonist ivuxolimab. The receptors originated from an adult with an advanced solid tumor such as melanoma, head and neck, liver or kidney cancer. Both conserved end residues are part of each CDR3. D genes are given only for firm matches. A row's size may be missing; if present it is once, few, many or a size class.

clone_size j_call d_call v_call cdr3_aa cdr3_nt
medium-sized TRBJ1-5 NA TRBV5-6 CASTIWTGNQPQHF TGTGCCAGCACCATCTGGACAGGCAATCAGCCCCAGCATTTT
NA TRBJ2-7 NA TRBV6-1 CASTDQSYEQYF TGTGCCAGCACCGACCAATCCTACGAGCAGTACTTC
NA TRBJ2-7 NA TRBV6-5 CASSYSPFYEQYF TGTGCCAGCAGTTACTCGCCATTCTACGAGCAGTACTTC
NA TRBJ1-5 TRBD1 TRBV19 CASKETGDQPQHF TGTGCCAGTAAGGAGACAGGGGATCAGCCCCAGCATTTT
medium-sized TRBJ1-1 TRBD1 TRBV6-6 CASSLTGGAMNTEAFF TGTGCCAGCAGTTTAACAGGGGGCGCGATGAACACTGAAGCTTTCTTT
NA TRBJ2-7 TRBD2 TRBV7-9 CASSFGSAAGEQYF TGTGCCAGCAGCTTCGGATCGGCAGCGGGAGAGCAGTACTTC
NA TRBJ2-1 TRBD1 TRBV27 CASSLQGASYNEQFF TGTGCCAGCAGTTTGCAGGGGGCATCCTACAATGAGCAGTTCTTC
few TRBJ2-7 NA TRBV10-1 CASSDHASIKQYF TGCGCCAGCAGTGACCACGCTAGCATCAAGCAGTACTTC
NA TRBJ2-7 TRBD1 TRBV29-1 CSAAGTGLHEQYF TGCAGCGCTGCCGGGACAGGCCTCCACGAGCAGTACTTC
medium-sized TRBJ1-2 NA TRBV4-1 CASSQDLRDPYGYTF TGCGCCAGCAGCCAAGATCTGAGGGATCCCTATGGCTACACCTTC
NA TRBJ1-2 TRBD1 TRBV27 CASSLLGQGYGYTF TGTGCCAGCAGTCTCCTGGGACAGGGGTATGGCTACACCTTC
NA TRBJ2-7 NA TRBV4-1 CASSQVHGTLYEQYF TGCGCCAGCAGCCAAGTACATGGTACCCTCTACGAGCAGTACTTC
NA TRBJ2-3 TRBD1 TRBV19 CASSIGTGGALDTQYF TGTGCCAGTAGTATTGGGACAGGGGGCGCGTTAGATACGCAGTATTTT
NA TRBJ1-5 NA TRBV6-6 CASFLNQGNQPQHF TGTGCCAGCTTTTTGAACCAAGGGAATCAGCCCCAGCATTTT
NA TRBJ2-3 TRBD2 TRBV28 CASTFGGGGEDTQYF TGTGCCAGCACCTTCGGGGGGGGCGGCGAAGATACGCAGTATTTT
few TRBJ1-1 NA TRBV5-4 CASSFLATEAFF TGTGCCAGCAGCTTTCTAGCGACTGAAGCTTTCTTT
NA TRBJ2-3 NA TRBV27 CASSFGDTQYF TGTGCCAGCAGTTTTGGGGATACGCAGTATTTT
few TRBJ1-2 TRBD1 TRBV7-9 CASSFPGDRGRGYTF TGTGCCAGCAGCTTCCCTGGGGACAGGGGGCGCGGCTACACCTTC
NA TRBJ1-1 TRBD1 TRBV5-1 CASSWARQGGSEAFF TGCGCCAGCAGCTGGGCAAGGCAGGGGGGATCCGAAGCTTTCTTT
NA TRBJ2-6 TRBD2 TRBV2 CASGEGLGANVLTF TGTGCCAGCGGGGAGGGGCTCGGGGCCAACGTCCTGACTTTC
NA TRBJ2-5 NA TRBV9 CASSETSGETQYF TGTGCCAGCAGCGAGACTAGTGGAGAGACCCAGTACTTC
few TRBJ1-2 NA TRBV6-5 CASSPTQTNYGYTF TGTGCCAGCAGTCCAACCCAGACAAACTATGGCTACACCTTC
NA TRBJ2-7 NA TRBV25-1 CASSRAYEQYF TGTGCCAGCAGCCGGGCCTACGAGCAGTACTTC
NA TRBJ2-1 TRBD2 TRBV6-9 CASSEGTSGYNEQFF TGTGCCAGCAGTGAGGGGACTAGCGGATACAATGAGCAGTTCTTC
once TRBJ2-3 NA TRBV29-1 CSVAAVRIDTQYF TGCAGCGTCGCTGCGGTACGGATAGATACGCAGTATTTT
NA TRBJ2-3 TRBD2 TRBV30 CAWSWGRGTDTQYF TGTGCCTGGAGTTGGGGGAGGGGCACAGATACGCAGTATTTT
NA TRBJ2-1 TRBD2 TRBV5-1 CASSPGLASYNEQFF TGCGCCAGCAGCCCAGGACTAGCCTCCTACAATGAGCAGTTCTTC